These 10 T cell receptor beta chains were sequenced from one sample in a study of cytomegalovirus exposure and HLA in healthy donors. Amplification used 60 Vbeta primers and 13 Jbeta primers. Method: immunoSEQ multiplex PCR; TCRdb's copy keeps in-frame clones and lacks some. Of about 140,000 clones listed, over 60% were seen once; the top ten hold 1.5% to 2%. The sequenced material came from PBMCs. The receptor source for this set is a female donor in good health and CMV-seronegative.

The chain combines TRBV2 with TRBJ2-2; D is uncertain. The V gene's germline CDR1 is SNHLY and CDR2 FYNNEI. This CDR3 is built from 12 residues. Trimming pared 2 bases from V and 10 bases from J, leaving 8 bases between. CDR3 region: CASSEILPELFF. CDR3 sequence (DNA): TGTGCCAGCAGTGAAATCCTCCCGGAGCTGTTTTTT.

This clone was observed a few times. The V call is TRBV10-3, the J call TRBJ2-5; TRBD2 might be the D (6 bases). The CDR3 length is 12 residues. Germline-derived CDR1 and CDR2 are ENHRY and SYGVKD. Trimming removed 8 bases at V and 11 bases at J, with 18 bases between. The CDR3 DNA follows: TGTGCCATCTCCATGGAGGGTTGGGAGCAGTACTTC. Its translation is CAISMEGWEQYF.

This clone is a singleton in its sample. The chain carries TRBV27 and TRBJ1-2; 10 nucleotides align to TRBD1. Germline V lookup: CDR1 MNHEY, CDR2 SMNVEV (reference sequence). Unmatched junction bases numbered 4, after V lost 0 bases and J lost 3 bases. The CDR3 runs 16 residues. The CDR3 bases are TGTGCCAGCAGTTTATCGGGGGGACAGGGGTACTATGGCTACACCTTC. Translating it yields CASSLSGGQGYYGYTF.

V gene TRBV29-1 combines with J gene TRBJ2-5; 11 bases map to TRBD1. The junction had 8 bases not matched to a gene; V was cut back by 5 bases and J by 6 bases. CDR3 length: 14 amino acids. Germline V gene data show CDR1 as SQVTM and CDR2 as ANQGSEA. The CDR3 sequence: CSVIRTGGVKTQYF. The CDR3 DNA reads TGCAGCGTTATACGGACAGGGGGCGTAAAGACCCAGTACTTC.

CDR3 loop: CASSPTPALGEQYF. The CDR3 bases are TGTGCCAGCAGCCCTACCCCCGCCCTTGGCGAGCAGTACTTC. The chain links TRBV7-3 to TRBJ2-7, with D uncertain. This CDR3 comprises 14 residues. Per germline, CDR1 SGHTA and CDR2 FQGTGA. The V end was cut by 5 bases, the J end by 6 bases, with 17 bases between.

This chain uses TRBV7-3 with TRBJ2-1, with 9 bases lining up with TRBD1. CDR1 and CDR2 (germline): SGHTA, FQGTGA. The junction had 5 bases not matched to a gene; V was cut back by 6 bases and J by 2 bases. CDR3 size: 15 residues. The DNA for the CDR3 is TGTGCCAGCAGTCCGGACAGGGGAACCTACAATGAGCAGTTCTTC. The encoded protein is CASSPDRGTYNEQFF.

The chain recombines TRBV7-9 with TRBJ2-1, with TRBD1 matching over 7 bases. Looked up from germline, CDR1 is SEHNR and CDR2 is FQNEAQ (reference sequence). CDR3 length: 15 amino acids. After removal of 1 base from V and 6 bases from J, the junction contained 6 bases not matched to a gene. DNA of the CDR3: TGTGCCAGCAGCTTAGTAAGCAACAGGGGCAATGAGCAGTTCTTC. Amino acid sequence: CASSLVSNRGNEQFF.

V and J are TRBV27 and TRBJ2-7, with a possible D match to TRBD1 (6 bases). The V end lost 2 bases, the J end lost 4 bases, and 12 bases lay between the germline ends. The CDR3 length is 14 residues. Germline-derived CDR1 and CDR2 are MNHEY and SMNVEV (reference sequence). The CDR3 region is CASSLVPGAYEQYF. CDR3 nucleotides: TGTGCCAGCAGTTTAGTTCCAGGGGCGTACGAGCAGTACTTC.

The chain carries TRBV13 and TRBJ1-1; TRBD1 is a possible D gene (6 bases). V lost 4 bases and J 1 base, leaving 13 bases between the germline ends. There are 15 residues in the CDR3. The germline V gene encodes CDR1 PRHDT and CDR2 FYEKMQ (reference sequence). The CDR3 loop reads CASSYTGTKNTEAFF. In nucleotides, the CDR3 is TGTGCCAGCAGCTATACCGGGACAAAGAACACTGAAGCTTTCTTT.

Only one count was recorded for this clone. The chain links TRBV2 to TRBJ1-1; perhaps TRBD1 as D (6 bases). The CDR3 sequence is 11 residues long. CDR1 and CDR2 (germline): SNHLY, FYNNEI. The V and J ends lost 7 bases and 10 bases respectively, with 13 bases between them. The CDR3 spells CASTPGQGAFF. The CDR3 region has the DNA TGTGCCAGCACCCCGGGACAAGGAGCTTTCTTT.